This T cell receptor (beta chain) originates from a study of T cells after yellow fever vaccination. The TCR cDNA carried a universal primer site and UMIs from 5'RACE template switching. TCRdb recomputed calls from the 5' RACE reads with MiXCR, one row per CDR3 protein. The sample contains a few hundred thousand distinct CDR3 sequences, about 4% of which appear only once. Germline V gene lookup returns CDR1 SGHTA and CDR2 FQGTGA. The CDR3 is 16 amino acids. The V gene end was trimmed by 6 bases and the J gene end by 8 bases; junction bases not matched to a gene: 14. The sequences come from PBMCs, collected 5 days after the yellow fever booster vaccination. The clonotype originates from a man aged 18 to 35 who received the YFV17D yellow fever vaccine. The V and J genes are TRBV7-3 and TRBJ2-1; 9 positions agree with TRBD1. CDR3 protein: CASSSNPGQGVHEQFF. The CDR3 nucleotides are TGTGCCAGCAGTTCAAACCCGGGACAGGGTGTCCATGAGCAGTTCTTC.